The 27 T cell receptor beta chains presented below share a single source sample, sequenced in a study of blood T cell repertoires in COVID-19. Libraries were prepared by immunoSEQ multiplex PCR; TCRdb keeps only in-frame clonotypes and omits some of them. The sample has about 250,000 clones; 70% to 90% are singletons. The sample comprised peripheral blood. These TCRs come from a man older than 75 with acute or convalescent COVID-19.

This chain links TRBV7-2 with TRBJ2-2, with unresolved D. CDR3 length: 14 residues. V was trimmed by 8 bases and J by 0 bases, leaving 10 bases between them. Germline V CDR1 and CDR2: SGHTA, FQGNSA. CDR3 amino acids: CASRGGANTGELFF. The CDR3 region has the DNA TGTGCCAGCCGCGGCGGCGCGAACACCGGGGAGCTGTTTTTT.

This clone was seen just once. The chain employs TRBV7-2 and TRBJ1-3; 11 bases map to TRBD1. The CDR3 contains 19 residues. CDR1 is SGHTA, CDR2 FQGNSA, per germline. After removal of 0 bases from V and 6 bases from J, the junction contained 13 bases not matched to a gene. CDR3: CASSLAPRWGQGVVNTIYF. For the CDR3, the DNA is TGTGCCAGCAGCTTAGCGCCGAGATGGGGACAGGGGGTAGTAAACACCATATATTTT.

The DNA for the CDR3 is TGCAGCGTTGCGGCTACAGGAGGGAAGCAGACCCAGTACTTC. It codes for CSVAATGGKQTQYF. V and J are TRBV29-1 and TRBJ2-5; TRBD2 is a possible D gene (6 bases). Germline assignment: CDR1 SQVTM and CDR2 ANQGSEA. Trimming removed 4 bases at V and 6 bases at J, with 18 bases between. This CDR3 comprises 14 residues.

The V and J genes are TRBV6-2 or TRBV6-3 and TRBJ1-5, with 8 bases that match TRBD1. Germline CDR1 MNHEY, CDR2 SVGEGT. V was clipped by 2 bases and J by 0 bases; unmatched bases: 0. CDR3 length: 15 amino acids. CDR3 sequence reads: CASSYTGGSNQPQHF. The CDR3 region has the DNA TGTGCCAGCAGTTACACAGGGGGTAGCAATCAGCCCCAGCATTTT.

The chain has TRBV4-3 and TRBJ2-1, with 11 positions matching TRBD2. Per the germline V gene, CDR1 is LGHNA and CDR2 is YSLEER. The CDR3 spans 16 residues. After removal of 0 bases from V and 8 bases from J, the junction contained 6 bases not matched to a gene. This chain's CDR3 is CASSQEGTSGSDEQFF. CDR3 DNA sequence: TGCGCCAGCAGCCAAGAGGGAACTAGCGGGAGTGATGAGCAGTTCTTC.

V is TRBV24-1 and J is TRBJ1-2; TRBD1 is a possible D gene (6 bases). The ends were cut back, 3 bases at V and 3 bases at J, with 13 bases in the middle. Looked up from germline, CDR1 is KGHDR and CDR2 is SFDVKD. The length of the CDR3 is 15 residues. The CDR3 DNA reads as TGTGCCACCAGTGATAGGGGGGGAAGCCACTATGGCTACACCTTC. It encodes CATSDRGGSHYGYTF.

This clone turned up a few times. The V call is TRBV6-4, the J call TRBJ2-7; perhaps TRBD1 as D (5 bases). The CDR3 has 15 amino acids. Trimming removed 2 bases from V and 4 bases from J, with 15 bases in between. Germline CDR1 and CDR2: MRHNA and SNTAGT. CDR3 sequence (DNA): TGTGCCAGCAGTGACGGAAGAGGACAAACTTACGAGCAGTACTTC. It encodes CASSDGRGQTYEQYF.

This chain uses TRBV25-1 with TRBJ2-1; 12 bases agree with TRBD2. With V trimmed by 2 bases and J by 9 bases, 8 bases remained unmatched. Germline CDR1 reads MGHDK; CDR2 reads SYGVNS. This CDR3 spans 16 amino acids. The CDR3 protein is CASSERTSGRNGEQFF. The CDR3 nucleotides read TGTGCCAGCAGTGAACGAACTAGCGGGAGGAATGGTGAGCAGTTCTTC.

The V and J genes are TRBV2 and TRBJ1-2; D perhaps matches TRBD1 (6 bases). V lost 2 bases and J lost 4, with 11 bases in between. From germline, CDR1 is SNHLY and CDR2 FYNNEI. The CDR3 has 14 residues. The CDR3 reads CASSELGQFYGYTF. Here the CDR3 DNA reads TGTGCCAGCAGTGAACTCGGACAGTTCTATGGCTACACCTTC.

This chain connects TRBV7-3 to TRBJ2-2; 9 bases are a match to TRBD2. V shed 2 bases and J 5 bases; nucleotides not matched to a gene: 9. CDR1 is SGHTA and CDR2 is FQGTGA in the germline V gene. This CDR3 has 17 amino acids. The CDR3 sequence: CASSLLPAGGGTGELFF. The CDR3 nucleotides are TGTGCCAGCAGCTTATTACCAGCGGGGGGAGGAACCGGGGAGCTGTTTTTT.

This sequence joins TRBV28 and TRBJ2-3, with 8 bases fitting TRBD2. V dropped 5 bases and J dropped 2; count of bases not matched to a gene: 12. The CDR3 has 17 residues. From germline, CDR1 is MDHEN and CDR2 SYDVKM. CDR3 nucleotide sequence: TGTGCCAGCAGTCCGCGGCGGATAGCGGGGACCACAGATACGCAGTATTTT. This codes for CASSPRRIAGTTDTQYF.

The V gene is TRBV19, the J gene TRBJ1-5; no reliable D call. The CDR3 contains 14 residues. Germline V gene data show CDR1 as LNHDA and CDR2 as SQIVND (reference sequence). The V and J ends lost 2 bases and 5 bases respectively, with 10 bases between them. The CDR3 DNA sequence: TGTGCCAGTAGTATACGGGGAGGGTATCAGCCCCAGCATTTT. Protein: CASSIRGGYQPQHF.

This chain links TRBV2 with TRBJ2-7; D may be TRBD2 (6 bases). Germline CDR1 and CDR2: SNHLY and FYNNEI. V was shortened by 7 bases and J by 3 bases, with 16 bases between the two germline ends. The CDR3 is made up of 14 amino acids. CDR3 bases: TGTGCCAGCAAATACAGCGCGGGGCTCTACGAGCAGTACTTC. As protein: CASKYSAGLYEQYF.

The chain uses TRBV14 and TRBJ2-1; D gene unclear. The germline V gene encodes CDR1 SGHDN and CDR2 FVKESK. V was pared by 4 bases and J by 0 bases, with 10 bases between. The CDR3 sequence is 15 residues long. The CDR3 is CASSRTSASYNEQFF. CDR3 bases: TGTGCCAGCAGCCGAACATCCGCCTCCTACAATGAGCAGTTCTTC. The complete variable domain, with remaining parts taken from reference TRBV14 and TRBJ2-1, reads EAGVTQFPSHSVIEKGQTVTLRCDPISGHDNLYWYRRVMGKEIKFLLHFVKESKQDESGMPNNRFLAERTGGTYSTLKVQPAELEDSGVYFCASSRTSASYNEQFFGPGTRLTVL.

This CDR3 is CASSLLASGRGETQYF. The CDR3 DNA is TGCGCCAGCAGCTTGTTGGCTAGCGGGAGGGGAGAGACCCAGTACTTC. This chain connects TRBV5-1 to TRBJ2-5; 12 bases line up with TRBD2. J lost 4 bases, V lost 1 base, and 5 bases had no gene match. Germline assignment: CDR1 SGHRS and CDR2 YFSETQ. This CDR3 contains 16 residues.

The chain carries TRBV18 and TRBJ2-2; 9 bases are a match to TRBD2. This CDR3 has 17 amino acids. The germline V gene has CDR1 KGHSH and CDR2 LQKENI. J gave up 3 bases and V 1 base, and 6 bases lay outside the gene matches. This chain's CDR3 is CASSPLPLAGYTGELFF. The CDR3, as DNA: TGTGCCAGCTCACCACTTCCGCTAGCGGGATACACCGGGGAGCTGTTTTTT.

This chain uses TRBV6-2 or TRBV6-3 with TRBJ1-5, with a weak D call TRBD1 (5 bases). From germline, CDR1 is MNHEY and CDR2 SVGEGT. The V and J ends lost 2 bases and 2 bases respectively, with 13 bases between them. The CDR3 has 16 residues. The CDR3 loop is CASSYGGSRGNQPQHF. The CDR3 coding sequence is TGTGCCAGCAGTTACGGGGGGAGTAGGGGCAATCAGCCCCAGCATTTT.

This clone appeared once. V gene TRBV19 combines with J gene TRBJ2-2; 8 nucleotides align to TRBD2. Germline V gene lookup returns CDR1 LNHDA and CDR2 SQIVND (reference sequence). V lost 7 bases, J lost 3 bases, and 13 bases stayed unmatched. This CDR3 spans 17 amino acids. CDR3 residues: CASTTVAGIGDTGELFF. For the CDR3, the DNA is TGTGCCAGTACAACGGTAGCGGGAATTGGGGACACCGGGGAGCTGTTTTTT.

The rearrangement links TRBV6-6 to TRBJ1-4, with D maybe TRBD1 (6 bases). V was cut by 4 bases and J by 8 bases, with 17 bases left in between. The CDR3 extends over 15 amino acids. Germline CDR1 MNHNY, CDR2 SVGAGI (reference sequence). The CDR3 DNA follows: TGTGCCAGCAGTTTGATTGGGGGCCACGTAGAAAAACTGTTTTTT. Amino acids: CASSLIGGHVEKLFF.

The chain has TRBV24-1 and TRBJ2-5, with 8 positions matching TRBD1. This CDR3 comprises 16 residues. The V and J ends lost 4 bases and 5 bases, in that order; junction bases with no gene match: 11. CDR1 and CDR2 (germline): KGHDR, SFDVKD. CDR3 bases: TGTGCCACCAGTGACTCGACAGGGGCGAAAACGGAGACCCAGTACTTC. The encoded protein is CATSDSTGAKTETQYF.

This rearrangement joins TRBV27 to TRBJ1-5; the D gene is possibly TRBD1 (6 bases). Between the trimmed V and J ends, which lost 0 bases and 3 bases, there was a span of 9 bases. The CDR3 has 15 residues. The germline V gene encodes CDR1 MNHEY and CDR2 SMNVEV (reference sequence). In nucleotides, the CDR3 is TGTGCCAGCAGTTTATCCCGACAGGACAATCAGCCCCAGCATTTT. It codes for CASSLSRQDNQPQHF.

The V gene is TRBV5-5, the J gene TRBJ2-3; the D gene is possibly TRBD1 (5 bases). The V gene lost 4 bases and the J gene lost 6 bases, with 18 bases spanning the gap. Germline values: CDR1 SGHKS, CDR2 YYEKEE (reference sequence). This CDR3 has 15 residues. Written as DNA, the CDR3 is TGTGCCAGCAGCCAATTACAGACTGCAGGGGATACGCAGTATTTT. It is translated as CASSQLQTAGDTQYF.

The chain carries TRBV2 and TRBJ2-2; D unclear. CDR1 is SNHLY and CDR2 is FYNNEI in the germline V gene. V lost 7 bases and J lost 0, with 9 bases in between. This CDR3 spans 14 amino acids. The CDR3 loop is CASKSVANTGELFF. Here the CDR3 DNA reads TGTGCCAGCAAGTCGGTAGCGAACACCGGGGAGCTGTTTTTT.

The chain joins TRBV5-6 to TRBJ2-7; TRBD2 matches 13 bases. Germline CDR1 is SGHDT and CDR2 is YYEEEE. The CDR3 has 19 residues. V shed 3 bases and J 3 bases; nucleotides not matched to a gene: 15. The CDR3 reads CASSSFFPGLAGKGYEQYF. In DNA, the CDR3 is TGTGCCAGCAGCTCTTTCTTTCCGGGACTAGCGGGAAAAGGCTACGAGCAGTACTTC.

The rearrangement links TRBV14 to TRBJ2-3, with D tentatively TRBD2 (6 bases). The CDR3 extends over 15 amino acids. Trimming removed 4 bases at V and 2 bases at J, with 13 bases between. Per germline, CDR1 SGHDN and CDR2 FVKESK. CDR3 sequence: CASSPIGGVTDTQYF. The CDR3 coding sequence is TGTGCCAGCAGCCCGATAGGCGGGGTCACAGATACGCAGTATTTT.

This chain uses TRBV14 with TRBJ2-4, with D possibly matching TRBD2 (6 bases). Looked up from germline, CDR1 is SGHDN and CDR2 is FVKESK. The CDR3 totals 14 residues. V lost 0 bases, J lost 6 bases, and 9 bases lay in between. The CDR3 nucleotides read TGTGCCAGCAGCCAAGATGGGGGGAGAAACATTCAGTACTTC. Translated: CASSQDGGRNIQYF. Based on the CDR3 plus reference TRBV14 and TRBJ2-4, the full variable domain is EAGVTQFPSHSVIEKGQTVTLRCDPISGHDNLYWYRRVMGKEIKFLLHFVKESKQDESGMPNNRFLAERTGGTYSTLKVQPAELEDSGVYFCASSQDGGRNIQYFGAGTRLSVL.

This chain links TRBV9 with TRBJ1-4; D uncertain. V lost 1 base and J lost 8, with 6 bases in between. This CDR3 has 12 residues. The germline V gene has CDR1 SGDLS and CDR2 YYNGEE. CDR3 sequence (DNA): TGTGCCAGCAGCGTAAATCAGGAAAAACTGTTTTTT. Protein: CASSVNQEKLFF.